Listed below are T cell receptor beta chains from one sample, sequenced in a study of blood T cell repertoires in COVID-19. Produced via immunoSEQ multiplex PCR; TCRdb's table is partial and in-frame only. This sample carries 350,000 to 450,000 clones, 75% to 90% of them seen once, and the ten largest clones take 5.1%. The sequencing input was PBMCs or T cells enriched from blood (not recorded which). The receptor source for this set is a woman aged 45-65 years who had recovered from COVID-19. The CDR3 runs from the conserved cysteine through the conserved F or W. The D gene is left open where the match is weak. Clone size, where shown, is once, few, many, or a class for clones that have expanded.

d_call,clone_size,j_call,v_call,cdr3_length,cdr3_aa,cdr3_nt
-,-,TRBJ1-5,TRBV27,20,CASFPLGAGVRQGSNQPQHF,TGTGCCAGCTTTCCCCTGGGGGCAGGGGTCCGCCAGGGTAGCAATCAGCCCCAGCATTTT
TRBD1,-,TRBJ2-1,TRBV27,17,CASGRGQGNDRGGEQFF,TGTGCCAGCGGGCGGGGACAGGGGAATGATCGGGGGGGTGAGCAGTTCTTC
-,-,TRBJ2-3,TRBV3-1/TRBV3-2,12,CATGVSTDTQYF,TGTGCCACAGGGGTTAGCACAGATACGCAGTATTTT
-,-,TRBJ1-1,TRBV11-2,13,CASRSTVNTEAFF,TGTGCCAGCAGGTCAACAGTCAACACTGAAGCTTTCTTT
TRBD1,-,TRBJ2-2,TRBV4-3,16,CASSQARDRPTGELFF,TGCGCCAGCAGCCAAGCCCGGGACAGGCCCACCGGGGAGCTGTTTTTT
-,-,TRBJ2-7,TRBV19,14,CASSTHSAPWEQYF,TGTGCCAGTAGTACTCACAGTGCCCCCTGGGAGCAGTACTTC
TRBD1,-,TRBJ1-1,TRBV27,15,CASTNLQGADTEAFF,TGTGCCAGCACCAACCTCCAGGGGGCGGACACTGAAGCTTTCTTT
TRBD1,-,TRBJ1-2,TRBV7-2,15,CASSFRGRIEGGYTF,TGTGCCAGCAGCTTCAGGGGGCGCATTGAAGGAGGCTACACCTTC
TRBD1,-,TRBJ2-5,TRBV28,15,CASSSRQGVGETQYF,TGTGCCAGCAGTTCCCGACAGGGGGTGGGAGAGACCCAGTACTTC
TRBD1,-,TRBJ2-1,TRBV3-1/TRBV3-2,14,CASSQGQDYNEQFF,TGTGCCAGCAGCCAGGGACAGGATTACAATGAGCAGTTCTTC
TRBD2,-,TRBJ2-3,TRBV6-5,14,CASRVLAGTDTQYF,TGTGCCAGCAGAGTACTAGCGGGGACAGATACGCAGTATTTT
-,-,TRBJ1-3,TRBV9,18,CASSVESGNDFSGNTIYF,TGTGCCAGCAGCGTAGAGTCAGGGAACGACTTCTCTGGAAACACCATATATTTT
-,-,TRBJ2-5,TRBV5-8,13,CASSKGALETQYF,TGTGCCAGCAGCAAGGGAGCCCTGGAGACCCAGTACTTC
-,many,TRBJ1-1,TRBV12-3/TRBV12-4,12,CASSARTAEAFF,TGTGCCAGCAGTGCCAGGACAGCGGAAGCTTTCTTT
-,-,TRBJ2-2,TRBV12-2,18,CASRLSWTSGSPGGELFF,TGTGCAAGTCGCTTATCCTGGACTAGCGGGAGTCCTGGCGGGGAGCTGTTTTTT
TRBD1,-,TRBJ1-4,TRBV29-1,13,CSVSGTGAEKLFF,TGCAGCGTTTCCGGGACAGGGGCTGAAAAACTGTTTTTT
-,-,TRBJ1-4,TRBV30,13,CAWRGGENEKLFF,TGTGCCTGGAGGGGGGGGGAGAATGAAAAACTGTTTTTT
TRBD1,-,TRBJ1-3,TRBV9,16,CASSEGQGLSGNTIYF,TGTGCCAGCAGCGAGGGACAGGGCCTCTCTGGAAACACCATATATTTT
TRBD1,-,TRBJ1-2,TRBV7-2,15,CASSVPLGQGNGYTF,TGTGCCAGCAGCGTTCCGTTGGGACAGGGGAATGGCTACACCTTC
-,once,TRBJ1-2,TRBV9,14,CASSVPGGADGYTF,TGTGCCAGCAGCGTTCCCGGGGGGGCGGATGGCTACACCTTC
-,-,TRBJ1-2,TRBV7-2,12,CASSLYPEGYTF,TGTGCCAGCAGCTTATACCCCGAGGGCTACACCTTC
-,-,TRBJ1-1,TRBV19,15,CATRVRGSGGTEAFF,TGTGCCACCCGGGTCAGGGGCAGCGGAGGCACTGAAGCTTTCTTT
-,-,TRBJ1-1,TRBV10-2,17,CASINTGTGLLNTEAFF,TGCGCCAGCATCAACACCGGGACTGGACTCTTGAACACTGAAGCTTTCTTT
-,-,TRBJ2-7,TRBV21-1,15,CASSKAGASGYEQYF,TGTGCCAGCAGCAAAGCGGGGGCTTCAGGTTACGAGCAGTACTTC
-,-,TRBJ2-5,TRBV10-3,11,CAAGGGETQYF,TGTGCCGCCGGGGGTGGGGAGACCCAGTACTTC
-,-,TRBJ1-5,TRBV24-1,18,CATSDLSLPGEFSQPQHF,TGTGCCACCAGTGATTTGAGTCTTCCAGGGGAGTTTAGTCAGCCCCAGCATTTT
-,-,TRBJ2-7,TRBV2,13,CASSESPLYEQYF,TGTGCCAGCAGTGAATCCCCCCTCTACGAGCAGTACTTC
-,-,TRBJ1-1,TRBV14,14,CASSQDTRATEAFF,TGTGCCAGCAGCCAAGATACGAGGGCAACTGAAGCTTTCTTT
TRBD2,-,TRBJ2-5,TRBV18,16,CASSPRLAGEPETQYF,TGTGCCAGCTCACCACGGCTAGCGGGAGAACCAGAGACCCAGTACTTC
-,-,TRBJ1-2,TRBV6-5,14,CASSYLGGNYGYTF,TGTGCCAGCAGTTACTTGGGAGGGAACTATGGCTACACCTTC
-,-,TRBJ1-2,TRBV2,15,CASRPLGQPNYGYTF,TGTGCCAGCAGGCCTCTTGGACAGCCCAACTATGGCTACACCTTC
-,few,TRBJ1-2,TRBV5-5,16,CASSLGASGTNYGYTF,TGTGCCAGCAGCTTGGGGGCTTCAGGTACTAACTATGGCTACACCTTC
-,-,TRBJ1-5,TRBV12-3/TRBV12-4,13,CASSLGALRPQHF,TGTGCCAGCAGTTTGGGGGCGTTGCGGCCCCAGCATTTT
TRBD1,few,TRBJ2-7,TRBV5-1,14,CASSSGTGDNEQYF,TGCGCCAGCAGCTCCGGGACAGGGGACAACGAGCAGTACTTC
-,-,TRBJ2-6,TRBV7-8,14,CASVSVSGANVLTF,TGTGCCAGCGTAAGCGTTTCTGGGGCCAACGTCCTGACTTTC
-,-,TRBJ1-2,TRBV27,11,CASRTNYGYTF,TGTGCCAGCAGAACAAACTATGGCTACACCTTC
TRBD1,-,TRBJ1-6,TRBV3-1/TRBV3-2,14,CASSPGQGNSPLHF,TGTGCCAGCAGCCCCGGACAGGGTAATTCACCCCTCCACTTT
TRBD1,few,TRBJ1-2,TRBV19,13,CASRGTDYYGYTF,TGTGCCAGTAGGGGGACAGACTACTATGGCTACACCTTC
TRBD1,-,TRBJ2-1,TRBV29-1,19,CSVEGGTGLRHGQYNEQFF,TGCAGCGTTGAAGGGGGGACAGGGTTACGACACGGACAATACAATGAGCAGTTCTTC
TRBD1,-,TRBJ1-2,TRBV5-5,16,CASSRTLGQINYGYTF,TGTGCCAGCAGCCGCACGTTGGGACAGATTAACTATGGCTACACCTTC
TRBD1,once,TRBJ1-2,TRBV19,11,CASSKDRSYTF,TGTGCCAGTAGTAAGGACAGGAGCTACACCTTC
TRBD2,-,TRBJ2-3,TRBV7-9,15,CASSSSGGATDTQYF,TGTGCCAGCAGCTCTAGCGGGGGGGCTACAGATACGCAGTATTTT
TRBD2,once,TRBJ2-1,TRBV13,14,CASSLTSGGLSQFF,TGTGCCAGCAGCCTAACTAGCGGGGGACTTTCTCAGTTCTTC
-,-,TRBJ2-6,TRBV6-1,14,CASSESPGVNVLTF,TGTGCCAGCAGTGAGTCGCCAGGGGTCAACGTCCTGACTTTC
-,-,TRBJ2-2,TRBV5-4,16,CASSLPADSFTGELFF,TGTGCCAGCAGCTTACCAGCGGACAGCTTCACCGGGGAGCTGTTTTTT
-,-,TRBJ1-2,TRBV10-3,13,CAIRDGTLDGYTF,TGTGCCATCAGAGACGGGACTTTAGATGGCTACACCTTC